The T cell receptor (beta chain) described here comes from a study of blood T cell repertoires in COVID-19. Study-level background: PBMCs, B-cell-depleted T cells, or T cells were the source of the cDNA or gDNA that made up the material.

CDR3 length: 16 amino acids. Germline V gives CDR1 LGHNA, CDR2 YSLEER. V dropped 4 bases and J dropped 2; count of bases not matched to a gene: 8. This clone was observed a handful of times. As originally analysed: Amplification of reference gene primers provided the estimated nucleated cell counts. Clones were read by immunoSEQ multiplex PCR, and TCRdb kept only the in-frame ones, dropping some. The DNA gave D and trimming, while V, J and clone size come from that table. The data show 75,000 to 100,000 clones, around 75% seen once. The clonotype originates from a man between 65 and 85 years old with acute or convalescent COVID-19. This chain joins TRBV4-3 and TRBJ1-2; 9 nucleotides match TRBD1. Sequenced input: peripheral blood. DNA for the CDR3: TGCGCCAGCAGCCTTAGTCCCGGGACAGGGAACTATGGCTACACCTTC. As protein: CASSLSPGTGNYGYTF.